Reported below is one T cell receptor beta chain. Germline V gene lookup returns CDR1 MNHEY and CDR2 SMNVEV (reference sequence). The junction had 4 bases not matched to a gene; V was cut back by 8 bases and J by 5 bases. The CDR3 extends over 13 amino acids. The data are from a study of blood T cell repertoires in COVID-19. This table comes from immunoSEQ multiplex PCR, and its TCRdb copy is limited to in-frame clones, with some not included. Of 100,000 or so clones in the sample, around 88% were seen once. The clonotype comes from a man between 60 and 75 years old with acute or convalescent COVID-19. The material sequenced was peripheral blood. The chain joins TRBV27 to TRBJ2-2; 8 positions agree with TRBD2. CDR3 loop: CASFTGGTGELFF. The CDR3 DNA sequence: TGTGCCAGCTTCACGGGGGGGACCGGGGAGCTGTTTTTT.